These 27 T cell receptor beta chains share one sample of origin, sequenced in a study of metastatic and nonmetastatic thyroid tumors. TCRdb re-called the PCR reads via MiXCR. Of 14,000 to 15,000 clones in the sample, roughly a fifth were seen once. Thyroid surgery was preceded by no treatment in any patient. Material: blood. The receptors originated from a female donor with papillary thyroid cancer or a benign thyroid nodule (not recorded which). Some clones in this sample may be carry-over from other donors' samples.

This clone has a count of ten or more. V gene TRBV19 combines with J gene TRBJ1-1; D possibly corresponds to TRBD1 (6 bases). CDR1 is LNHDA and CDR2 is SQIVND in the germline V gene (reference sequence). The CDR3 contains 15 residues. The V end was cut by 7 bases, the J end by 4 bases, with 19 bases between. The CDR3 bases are TGTGCCAGTACGTTAAGCCCCAGGGGCGTCACTGAAGCTTTCTTT. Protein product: CASTLSPRGVTEAFF.

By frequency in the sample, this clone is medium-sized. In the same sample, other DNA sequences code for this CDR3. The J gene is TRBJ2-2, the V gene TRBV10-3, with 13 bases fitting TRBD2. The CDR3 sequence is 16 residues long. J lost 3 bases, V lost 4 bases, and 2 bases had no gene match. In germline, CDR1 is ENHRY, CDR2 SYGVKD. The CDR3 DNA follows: TGTGCCATCAGTGCCGGACTAGCGGGAGACACCGGGGAGCTGTTTTTT. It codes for CAISAGLAGDTGELFF.

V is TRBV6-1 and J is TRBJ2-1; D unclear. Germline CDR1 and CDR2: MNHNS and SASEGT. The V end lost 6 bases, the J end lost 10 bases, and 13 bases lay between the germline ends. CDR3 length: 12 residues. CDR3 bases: TGTGCCAGCAGGAACCACCTACGAGAGCAGTTCTTC. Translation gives CASRNHLREQFF.

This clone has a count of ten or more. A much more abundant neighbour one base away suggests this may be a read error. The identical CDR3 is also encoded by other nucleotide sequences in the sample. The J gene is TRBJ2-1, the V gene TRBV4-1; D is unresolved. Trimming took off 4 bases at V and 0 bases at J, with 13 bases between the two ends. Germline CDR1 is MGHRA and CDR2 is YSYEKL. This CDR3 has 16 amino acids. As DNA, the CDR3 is TGCGCCAGCAGCCCGCACGACCTCATCTCCTACAATGAGCAGTTCTTC. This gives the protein CASSPHDLISYNEQFF.

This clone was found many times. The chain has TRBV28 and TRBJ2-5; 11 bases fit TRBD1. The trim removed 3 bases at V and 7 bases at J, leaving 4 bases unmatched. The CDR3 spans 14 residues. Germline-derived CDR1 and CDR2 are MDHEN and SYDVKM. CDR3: CASSFRGQGGTQYF. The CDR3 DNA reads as TGTGCCAGCAGTTTTCGGGGACAGGGGGGGACCCAGTACTTC.

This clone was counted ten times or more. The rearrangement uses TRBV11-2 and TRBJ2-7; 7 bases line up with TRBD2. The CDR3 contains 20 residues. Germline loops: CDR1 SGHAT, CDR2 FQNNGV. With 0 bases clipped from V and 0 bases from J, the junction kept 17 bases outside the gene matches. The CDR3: CASSLERGWGGTPSSYEQYF. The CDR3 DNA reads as TGTGCCAGCAGCTTAGAGCGGGGCTGGGGGGGGACCCCAAGCTCCTACGAGCAGTACTTC.

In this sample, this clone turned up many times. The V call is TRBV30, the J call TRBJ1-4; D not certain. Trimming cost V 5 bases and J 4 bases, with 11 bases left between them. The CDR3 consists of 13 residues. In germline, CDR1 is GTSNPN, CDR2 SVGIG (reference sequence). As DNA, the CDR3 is TGTGCCTGGTCCCGGGCCCTTAATGAAAAACTGTTTTTT. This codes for CAWSRALNEKLFF. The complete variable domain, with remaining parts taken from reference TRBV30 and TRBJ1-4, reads SQTIHQWPATLVQPVGSPLSLECTVEGTSNPNLYWYRQAAGRGLQLLFYSVGIGQISSEVPQNLSASRPQDRQFILSSKKLLLSDSGFYLCAWSRALNEKLFFGSGTQLSVL.

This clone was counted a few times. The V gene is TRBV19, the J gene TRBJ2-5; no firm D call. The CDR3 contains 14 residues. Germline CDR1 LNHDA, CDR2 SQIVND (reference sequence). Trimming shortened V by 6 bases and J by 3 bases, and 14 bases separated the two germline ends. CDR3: CASSPVSRKETQYF. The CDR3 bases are TGTGCCAGTAGCCCAGTCTCCAGGAAAGAGACCCAGTACTTC.

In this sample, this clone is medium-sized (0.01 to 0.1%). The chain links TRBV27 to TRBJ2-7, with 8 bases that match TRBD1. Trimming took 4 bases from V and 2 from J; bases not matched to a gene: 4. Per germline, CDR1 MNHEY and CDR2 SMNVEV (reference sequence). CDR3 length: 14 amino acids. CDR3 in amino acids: CASSSRRGPYEQYF. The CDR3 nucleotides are TGTGCCAGCAGTTCTCGCAGGGGGCCCTACGAGCAGTACTTC.

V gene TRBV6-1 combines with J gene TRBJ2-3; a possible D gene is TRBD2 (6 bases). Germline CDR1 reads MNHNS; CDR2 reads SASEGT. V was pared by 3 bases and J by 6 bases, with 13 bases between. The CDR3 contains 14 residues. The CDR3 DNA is TGTGCCAGCAGTGACCCTTTGGGGAGGGATACGCAGTATTTT. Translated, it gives CASSDPLGRDTQYF.

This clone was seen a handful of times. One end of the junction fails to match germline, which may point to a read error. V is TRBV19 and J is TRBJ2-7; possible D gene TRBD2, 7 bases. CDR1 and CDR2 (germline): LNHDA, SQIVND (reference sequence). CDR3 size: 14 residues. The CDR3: CASRALRGANEQYF. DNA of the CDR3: TGTGCAAGTAGAGCTCTACGGGGGGCTAACGAGCAGTACTTC.

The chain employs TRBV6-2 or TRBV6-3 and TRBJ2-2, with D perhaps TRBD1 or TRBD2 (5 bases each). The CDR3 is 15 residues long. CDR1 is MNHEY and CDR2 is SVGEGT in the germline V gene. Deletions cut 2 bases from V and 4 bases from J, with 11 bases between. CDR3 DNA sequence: TGTGCCAGCAGTTACGGCAGGGAGAGCACCGGGGAGCTGTTTTTT. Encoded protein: CASSYGRESTGELFF.

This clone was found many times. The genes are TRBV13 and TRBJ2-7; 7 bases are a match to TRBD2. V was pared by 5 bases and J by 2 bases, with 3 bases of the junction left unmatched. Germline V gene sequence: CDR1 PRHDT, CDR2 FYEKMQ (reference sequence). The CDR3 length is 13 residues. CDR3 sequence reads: CASSPGRAYEQYF. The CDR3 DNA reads TGTGCCAGCAGCCCAGGGAGGGCCTACGAGCAGTACTTC.

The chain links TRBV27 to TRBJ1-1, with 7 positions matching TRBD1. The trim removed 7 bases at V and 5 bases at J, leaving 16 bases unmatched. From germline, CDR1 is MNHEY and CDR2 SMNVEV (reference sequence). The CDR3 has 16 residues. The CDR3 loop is CASNSGTATLGTEAFF. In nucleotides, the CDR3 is TGTGCCAGCAACTCCGGGACAGCTACCCTGGGGACTGAAGCTTTCTTT.

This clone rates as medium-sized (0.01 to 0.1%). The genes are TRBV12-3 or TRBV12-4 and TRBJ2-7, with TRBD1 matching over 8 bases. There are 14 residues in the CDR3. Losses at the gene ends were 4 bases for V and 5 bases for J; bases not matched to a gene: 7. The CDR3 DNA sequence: TGTGCCAGCAGTTGGGGAGGACAGGGCCACGAGCAGTACTTC. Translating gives CASSWGGQGHEQYF.

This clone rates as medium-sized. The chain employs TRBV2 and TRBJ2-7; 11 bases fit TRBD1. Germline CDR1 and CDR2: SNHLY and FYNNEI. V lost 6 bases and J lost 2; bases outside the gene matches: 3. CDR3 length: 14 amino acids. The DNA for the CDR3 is TGTGCCAGCAGATGGGACAGGGGGACCTACGAGCAGTACTTC. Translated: CASRWDRGTYEQYF.

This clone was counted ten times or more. CDR3 in DNA: TGTGCCAGCAGCTATGACAGCTACGAGCAGTACTTC. This sequence encodes CASSYDSYEQYF. This chain uses TRBV7-9 with TRBJ2-7; D is possibly TRBD1 (5 bases). Trimming left V 4 bases short and J 3 bases short, with 7 bases between. Germline-derived CDR1 and CDR2 are SEHNR and FQNEAQ (reference sequence). The CDR3 consists of 12 residues.

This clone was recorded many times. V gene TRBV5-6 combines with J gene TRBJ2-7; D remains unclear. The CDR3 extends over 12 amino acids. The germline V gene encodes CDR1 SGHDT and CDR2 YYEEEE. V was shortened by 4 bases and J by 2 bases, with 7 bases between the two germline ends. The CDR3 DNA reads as TGTGCCAGCAGCCGAACAGCCTACGAGCAGTACTTC. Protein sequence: CASSRTAYEQYF.

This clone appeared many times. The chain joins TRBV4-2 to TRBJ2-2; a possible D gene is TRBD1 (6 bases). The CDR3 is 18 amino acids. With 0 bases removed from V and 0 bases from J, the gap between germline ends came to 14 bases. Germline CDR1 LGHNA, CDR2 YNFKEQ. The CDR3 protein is CASSQEGTNFANTGELFF. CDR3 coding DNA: TGTGCCAGCAGCCAAGAAGGGACAAATTTTGCGAACACCGGGGAGCTGTTTTTT.

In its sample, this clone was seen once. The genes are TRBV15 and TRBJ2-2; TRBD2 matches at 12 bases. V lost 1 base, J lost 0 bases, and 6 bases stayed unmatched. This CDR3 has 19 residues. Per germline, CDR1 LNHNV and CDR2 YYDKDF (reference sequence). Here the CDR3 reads CATSRVQLAGGPNTGELFF. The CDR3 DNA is TGTGCCACCAGCAGAGTCCAACTAGCGGGAGGACCGAACACCGGGGAGCTGTTTTTT.

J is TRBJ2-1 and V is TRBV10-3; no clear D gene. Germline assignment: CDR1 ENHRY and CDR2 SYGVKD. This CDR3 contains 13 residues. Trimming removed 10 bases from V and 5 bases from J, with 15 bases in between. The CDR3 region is CATLSGEDNEQFF. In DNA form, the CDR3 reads TGTGCCACCCTGTCTGGCGAAGACAATGAGCAGTTCTTC.

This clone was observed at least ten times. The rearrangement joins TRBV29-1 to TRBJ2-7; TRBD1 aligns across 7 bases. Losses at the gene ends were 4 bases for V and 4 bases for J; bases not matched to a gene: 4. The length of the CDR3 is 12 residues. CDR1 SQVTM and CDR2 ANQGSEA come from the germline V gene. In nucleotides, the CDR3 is TGCAGCGTTGGGGACAGTAATTACGAGCAGTACTTC. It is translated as CSVGDSNYEQYF.

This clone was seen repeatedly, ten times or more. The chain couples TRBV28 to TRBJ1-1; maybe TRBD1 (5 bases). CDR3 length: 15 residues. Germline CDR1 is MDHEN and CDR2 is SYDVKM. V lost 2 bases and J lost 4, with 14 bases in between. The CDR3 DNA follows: TGTGCCAGCAGTTTAGGGGGGGGGGTGGGCACTGAAGCTTTCTTT. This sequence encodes CASSLGGGVGTEAFF.

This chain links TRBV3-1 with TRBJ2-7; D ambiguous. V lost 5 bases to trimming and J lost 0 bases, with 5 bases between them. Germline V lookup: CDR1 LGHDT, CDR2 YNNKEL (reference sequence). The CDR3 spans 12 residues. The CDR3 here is CASSKRSYEQYF. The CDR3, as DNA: TGTGCCAGCAGCAAACGCTCCTACGAGCAGTACTTC.

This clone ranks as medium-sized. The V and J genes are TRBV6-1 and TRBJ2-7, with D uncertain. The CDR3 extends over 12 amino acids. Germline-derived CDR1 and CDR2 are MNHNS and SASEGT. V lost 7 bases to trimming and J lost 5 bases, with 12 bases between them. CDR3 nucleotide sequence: TGTGCCAGCAATAAGCGTATGGACGAGCAGTACTTC. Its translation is CASNKRMDEQYF.

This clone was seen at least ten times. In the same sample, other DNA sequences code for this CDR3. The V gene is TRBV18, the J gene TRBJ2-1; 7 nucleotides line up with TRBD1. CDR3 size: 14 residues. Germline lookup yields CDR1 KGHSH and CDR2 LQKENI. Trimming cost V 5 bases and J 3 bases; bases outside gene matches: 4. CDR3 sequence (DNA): TGTGCCAGCTCATTGACAGGGTACTACAATGAGCAGTTCTTC. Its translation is CASSLTGYYNEQFF.

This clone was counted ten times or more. The CDR3 bases are TGTGCCAGCAGCCAGGTAGCGGGTCACTACAATGAGCAGTTCTTC. Translated: CASSQVAGHYNEQFF. The chain employs TRBV3-1 and TRBJ2-1, with 7 bases identical to TRBD2. The germline gives CDR1 LGHDT, CDR2 YNNKEL (reference sequence). V shed 3 bases, J shed 3 bases, and the junction held 5 bases outside the gene matches. This CDR3 comprises 15 residues.